This T cell receptor (beta chain) was obtained from a study of patients and donors after allogeneic stem cell transplantation (TCRdb year 2020). V sheds 4 bases and J sheds 4 bases, leaving 4 bases between their ends. The CDR3 measures 10 amino acids from cysteine to phenylalanine. Just the 30-base CDR3 DNA is kept, in frame starting at base 1. CDR1 and CDR2 are read off the germline V gene (reference sequence) as GTSNPN and SVGIG. The library was produced with RT-PCR. The sequencer was a NextSeq 550. Through fastp at Q25 and MiXCR, TCRdb rebuilt clones from the public reads, retaining in-frame beta chains. Each CDR3 protein appears once, grouped with its most common genes and DNA. This sample has about 96,000 distinct CDR3 sequences in its table, and around 48% of those were observed once. Of the sample, 60% to 75% is held by the ten largest clones. This clonotype was counted only a few times. Its antigen target is currently unknown. No base qualities exist here, and no much larger clone lies one base off it.

The sequenced sample was blood, either unsorted or a sorted T cell fraction (not recorded which). This receptor was obtained from a human donor who was either an allogeneic HSCT recipient or a stem cell or donor lymphocyte infusion donor (not recorded which). It is not recorded whose cells these are; they may come from a transplant donor. The chain links TRBV30 with TRBJ1-2, with no reliable assignment of the D segment. The CDR3 is CAWKGYGYTF. The nucleotide sequence is TGTGCCTGGAAAGGCTATGGCTACACCTTC.